This is a list of T cell receptor beta chains from one sample in a study of T cell changes during pregnancy in multiple sclerosis. TCRdb keeps only in-frame clones here, not all; method: immunoSEQ multiplex PCR. This table has 25,000 to 30,000 clones, around nine tenths appearing once. Here the sequenced sample was CD8+ T cells from peripheral blood mononuclear cells, taken before pregnancy. These receptors were taken from a female donor with multiple sclerosis, enrolled in a pregnancy study. The CDR3 runs from the conserved cysteine through the conserved F or W. The order of the fields is V gene, D gene, clone size, J gene, CDR3 protein, CDR3 DNA. A D gene is named only where the DNA matches it firmly. A row's size may be missing; if present it is once, few, many or a size class.

>TRBV28|NA|NA|TRBJ2-1
CASSLKGRDEQFF
TGTGCCAGCAGTTTGAAAGGGAGAGATGAGCAGTTCTTC
>TRBV14|NA|NA|TRBJ2-1
CASSRSGAGFEQFF
TGTGCCAGCAGCCGATCGGGAGCTGGATTTGAGCAGTTCTTC
>TRBV4-2|TRBD2|NA|TRBJ2-7
CASSPIGGSGNPYEQYF
TGTGCCAGCAGCCCTATAGGAGGTAGCGGGAATCCCTACGAGCAGTACTTC
>TRBV7-9|NA|NA|TRBJ1-5
CASSNSGAEGQPQHF
TGTGCCAGCAGCAATTCAGGGGCAGAGGGTCAGCCCCAGCATTTT
>TRBV12-2|NA|NA|TRBJ1-5
CASRSLTQGVGPQHF
TGTGCAAGTCGTTCCCTAACCCAGGGTGTAGGGCCCCAGCATTTT
>TRBV28|NA|NA|TRBJ1-1
CASSLYPRGGTEAFF
TGTGCCAGCAGTTTATATCCACGTGGAGGAACTGAAGCTTTCTTT
>TRBV4-2|NA|once|TRBJ2-7
CASSPLPRQGTMDEQYF
TGTGCCAGCAGCCCTCTACCCCGACAGGGGACTATGGACGAGCAGTACTTC
>TRBV27|TRBD2|once|TRBJ2-1
CASSSGTSGNNEQFF
TGTGCCAGCAGTTCCGGGACTAGCGGAAACAATGAGCAGTTCTTC
>TRBV5-1|TRBD2|NA|TRBJ2-7
CASSLERDYYEQYF
TGCGCCAGCAGCTTGGAGCGGGACTACTACGAGCAGTACTTC
>TRBV7-9|NA|NA|TRBJ2-7
CASSDAERNEQYF
TGTGCCAGCAGCGACGCGGAGCGGAACGAGCAGTACTTC
>TRBV4-3|TRBD1|NA|TRBJ2-7
CASSPTGEDRGTYEQYF
TGCGCCAGCAGCCCTACAGGAGAGGACAGGGGAACCTACGAGCAGTACTTC
>TRBV18|NA|NA|TRBJ1-5
CASSPREAGNQPQHF
TGTGCCAGCTCACCACGGGAAGCGGGCAATCAGCCCCAGCATTTT
>TRBV9|NA|NA|TRBJ2-1
CASSPRLGEGDEQFF
TGTGCCAGCAGCCCCCGACTAGGTGAGGGCGATGAGCAGTTCTTC